Presented here are 29 T cell receptor beta chains from one specimen sequenced in a study of blood T cell repertoires in COVID-19. Libraries were prepared by immunoSEQ multiplex PCR; TCRdb keeps only in-frame clonotypes and omits some of them. The sample yields 250,000 to 300,000 clones, approximately 80% seen once. The specimen sequenced was peripheral blood. The source is a woman aged 60-70 years with active or convalescent COVID-19.

V gene TRBV6-2 or TRBV6-3 combines with J gene TRBJ1-2; TRBD1 aligns across 7 bases. With V trimmed by 3 bases and J by 4 bases, 5 bases remained unmatched. This CDR3 has 14 residues. CDR1 and CDR2 from the germline V gene are MNHEY and SVGEGT. The CDR3 loop is CASSYGDRVYGYTF. In DNA form, the CDR3 reads TGTGCCAGCAGTTATGGTGACAGGGTCTATGGCTACACCTTC.

This chain links TRBV19 with TRBJ2-6, with 7 bases aligning to TRBD1. This CDR3 comprises 17 residues. The V segment lost 4 bases and the J segment 4 bases; nucleotides outside the gene matches: 10. Per germline, CDR1 LNHDA and CDR2 SQIVND (reference sequence). This CDR3 reads CASSTTTGDGGANVLTF. The CDR3, as DNA: TGTGCCAGTAGTACTACAACAGGGGATGGCGGGGCCAACGTCCTGACTTTC.

This rearrangement joins TRBV6-5 to TRBJ1-1; 10 nucleotides line up with TRBD1. CDR1 and CDR2 from the germline V gene are MNHEY and SVGAGI. This CDR3 has 15 amino acids. With V trimmed by 6 bases and J by 1 base, 5 bases remained unmatched. The CDR3 nucleotides are TGTGCCAGCAGCGACAGGGGGCGATCGAACACTGAAGCTTTCTTT. This translates into CASSDRGRSNTEAFF.

This clone was observed a few times. The gene calls are TRBV3-1 (or the pseudogene TRBV3-2) and TRBJ2-7; D remains ambiguous. There are 14 residues in the CDR3. CDR1 and CDR2 from the germline V gene are LGHDT and YNNKEL (reference sequence). The V end was cut by 1 base, the J end by 3 bases, with 10 bases between. The CDR3 DNA follows: TGTGCCAGCAGCCAAGCCCTGACTGGCTACGAGCAGTACTTC. Its protein product is CASSQALTGYEQYF.

The J gene is TRBJ2-1, the V gene TRBV7-8; D remains unclear. The CDR3 is made up of 12 amino acids. Germline V gene data show CDR1 as SGHVS and CDR2 as FQNEAQ. Trimming cost V 5 bases and J 9 bases, with 11 bases left between them. DNA of the CDR3: TGTGCCAGCAGCCCGACTCTTCTTGAGCAGTTCTTC. This codes for CASSPTLLEQFF.

The rearrangement links TRBV19 to TRBJ2-3; the D is unclear. The V gene's germline CDR1 is LNHDA and CDR2 SQIVND (reference sequence). V dropped 6 bases and J dropped 4 bases, with 5 bases sitting between them. The CDR3 contains 11 residues. CDR3 DNA sequence: TGTGCCAGTAGGGGCGCAGATACGCAGTATTTT. Translating it yields CASRGADTQYF.

V and J are TRBV6-5 and TRBJ2-7; a weak D match, TRBD1 (5 bases). V lost 7 bases, J lost 0 bases, and 13 bases lay in between. CDR1 MNHEY and CDR2 SVGAGI come from the germline V gene. The CDR3 consists of 14 residues. CDR3 sequence: CASKQAASSYEQYF. CDR3 coding DNA: TGTGCCAGCAAACAGGCAGCGAGCTCCTACGAGCAGTACTTC.

The chain links TRBV5-1 to TRBJ2-1; possibly TRBD1 for D (5 bases). Trimming took off 2 bases at V and 2 bases at J, with 8 bases between the two ends. Germline V lookup: CDR1 SGHRS, CDR2 YFSETQ. CDR3 size: 14 residues. The CDR3 bases are TGCGCCAGCAGCTTTTCACAGGCCTACAATGAGCAGTTCTTC. This sequence encodes CASSFSQAYNEQFF.

This chain connects TRBV5-1 to TRBJ2-3, with D tentatively TRBD1 (6 bases). Germline V gene data show CDR1 as SGHRS and CDR2 as YFSETQ. The CDR3 has 15 amino acids. Trimming stripped 3 bases from V and 3 bases from J, with 14 bases between. The CDR3 loop is CASSSRGTLTDTQYF. In DNA form, the CDR3 reads TGCGCCAGCAGCTCCAGGGGAACCTTGACAGATACGCAGTATTTT.

In this sample, this clone turned up a few times. V gene TRBV2 combines with J gene TRBJ2-7; 7 nucleotides match TRBD2. J lost 2 bases, V lost 8 bases, and 6 bases had no gene match. The CDR3 has 13 amino acids. Germline lookup yields CDR1 SNHLY and CDR2 FYNNEI. The CDR3 here is CASYREEAYEQYF. The CDR3 region has the DNA TGTGCCAGCTACCGGGAGGAGGCCTACGAGCAGTACTTC.

The rearrangement joins TRBV7-3 to TRBJ2-3, with a possible D match to TRBD1 (8 bases). CDR1 and CDR2 from the germline V gene are SGHTA and FQGTGA. This CDR3 has 14 residues. The V end lost 5 bases, the J end lost 9 bases, and 18 bases lay between the germline ends. The CDR3, as DNA: TGTGCCAGCAGCCGAGGACTAGGGGACAGGACGCAGTATTTT. Its translation: CASSRGLGDRTQYF.

The V gene is TRBV7-9, the J gene TRBJ2-5; TRBD1 matches at 9 bases. Germline loops: CDR1 SEHNR, CDR2 FQNEAQ (reference sequence). The CDR3 has 19 amino acids. Trimming at V came to 5 bases and at J to 5 bases, leaving 21 bases not matched to a gene. CDR3 sequence reads: CASSRGPYRGRGSSETQYF. The CDR3 DNA follows: TGTGCCAGCAGCCGCGGGCCCTACAGGGGGCGCGGATCCTCGGAGACCCAGTACTTC.

This clone was recorded at least ten times. The gene calls are TRBV5-6 and TRBJ2-5, with TRBD1 matching over 10 bases. Per the germline V gene, CDR1 is SGHDT and CDR2 is YYEEEE. The V gene end was trimmed by 4 bases and the J gene end by 3 bases; junction bases not matched to a gene: 15. This CDR3 has 18 amino acids. The CDR3 loop reads CASSRYFNPGQGKETQYF. The CDR3 DNA reads TGTGCCAGCAGCCGCTACTTTAATCCGGGACAGGGGAAAGAGACCCAGTACTTC.

J is TRBJ1-4 and V is TRBV2; no reliable D call. The V gene's germline CDR1 is SNHLY and CDR2 FYNNEI. The V gene lost 6 bases and the J gene lost 12 bases, with 14 bases spanning the gap. The CDR3 totals 12 residues. CDR3 nucleotides: TGTGCCAGCAGGGTCACCGGGATAGAACTGTTTTTT. Encoded protein: CASRVTGIELFF.

The chain is built from TRBV7-2 and TRBJ1-5; TRBD1 aligns across 9 bases. V was clipped by 4 bases and J by 2 bases; unmatched bases: 3. The CDR3 has 15 residues. Germline lookup yields CDR1 SGHTA and CDR2 FQGNSA. CDR3 region: CASSSRTGGNQPQHF. The CDR3 DNA reads as TGTGCCAGCAGCTCCCGGACAGGGGGCAATCAGCCCCAGCATTTT.

The chain uses TRBV7-9 and TRBJ2-1, with 8 positions matching TRBD1. The V gene's germline CDR1 is SEHNR and CDR2 FQNEAQ (reference sequence). The CDR3 runs 13 residues. V trimming: 8 bases; J trimming: 4 bases; junction bases outside the gene matches: 4. CDR3: CASRDRLYNEQFF. CDR3 coding DNA: TGTGCCAGCCGGGACAGGCTGTACAATGAGCAGTTCTTC.

The chain has TRBV2 and TRBJ2-4; possible D gene TRBD1, 5 bases. CDR3 size: 17 residues. Trimming pared 6 bases from V and 1 base from J, leaving 19 bases between. CDR1 is SNHLY and CDR2 is FYNNEI in the germline V gene. CDR3 region: CASSLREKGMAKNIQYF. CDR3 sequence (DNA): TGTGCCAGCAGCCTCAGGGAAAAGGGGATGGCCAAAAACATTCAGTACTTC.

This clone turned up a few times. The chain couples TRBV29-1 to TRBJ1-2, with D unresolved. V lost 3 bases, J lost 5 bases, and 19 bases lay in between. In germline, CDR1 is SQVTM, CDR2 ANQGSEA. CDR3 length: 15 residues. The chain's CDR3 is CSVDDSSGIGYGYTF. CDR3 nucleotide sequence: TGCAGCGTTGACGATTCCTCAGGTATCGGTTATGGCTACACCTTC.

The chain recombines TRBV6-2 or TRBV6-3 with TRBJ2-3, with 7 positions matching TRBD1. Germline V gives CDR1 MNHEY, CDR2 SVGEGT. V trimming: 5 bases; J trimming: 5 bases; junction bases outside the gene matches: 10. The CDR3 runs to 15 residues. In DNA, the CDR3 is TGTGCCAGCAGTGACGACAGGGATGGACAAGATACGCAGTATTTT. Protein: CASSDDRDGQDTQYF.

Regarding this clone: This sample also contains other DNA sequences that code for the same CDR3. The chain links TRBV7-9 to TRBJ1-2; a possible D gene is TRBD1 (5 bases). The ends were cut back, 0 bases at V and 0 bases at J, with 8 bases in the middle. The germline CDR1 and CDR2 sequences are SEHNR and FQNEAQ (reference sequence). The CDR3 covers 15 residues. Here the CDR3 reads CASSLAGGTNYGYTF. The CDR3 nucleotides are TGTGCCAGCAGCTTAGCTGGGGGGACTAACTATGGCTACACCTTC.

This clone was counted between two and nine times. The V and J genes are TRBV5-6 and TRBJ2-1; D gene ambiguous. The CDR3 is 13 amino acids. Germline values: CDR1 SGHDT, CDR2 YYEEEE. With 5 bases removed from V and 5 bases from J, the gap between germline ends came to 11 bases. The CDR3 nucleotides are TGTGCCAGCAGTGTCACTCAGGACAATGAGCAGTTCTTC. The encoded protein is CASSVTQDNEQFF. The entire variable domain, with the rest obtained from reference TRBV5-6 and TRBJ2-1, is as follows: DAGVTQSPTHLIKTRGQQVTLRCSPKSGHDTVSWYQQALGQGPQFIFQYYEEEERQRGNFPDRFSGHQFPNYSSELNVNALLLGDSALYLCASSVTQDNEQFFGPGTRLTVL.

Concerning this clone: Other DNA sequences of this sample code for an identical CDR3. V gene TRBV18 combines with J gene TRBJ1-1, with D perhaps matching TRBD1 (6 bases). The CDR3 contains 13 residues. The germline V gene has CDR1 KGHSH and CDR2 LQKENI. V dropped 5 bases and J dropped 3 bases, with 10 bases sitting between them. The CDR3: CASSGGKDTEAFF. The CDR3 DNA sequence: TGTGCCAGCTCAGGGGGCAAGGACACTGAAGCTTTCTTT.

The V call is TRBV4-2, the J call TRBJ2-2; no clear D. Germline-derived CDR1 and CDR2 are LGHNA and YNFKEQ. This CDR3 is built from 13 residues. V shed 1 base and J shed 8 bases, with 8 bases lying between them. Here the CDR3 reads CASSQALYGELFF. The CDR3 DNA sequence: TGTGCCAGCAGCCAAGCCCTTTATGGGGAGCTGTTTTTT.

A single count supports this clone. The J gene is TRBJ1-6, the V gene TRBV11-1; TRBD1 matches 11 bases. Germline CDR1 reads SGHAT; CDR2 reads FQDESV (reference sequence). Losses at the gene ends were 1 base for V and 10 bases for J; bases not matched to a gene: 0. The CDR3 has 14 residues. The CDR3 bases are TGTGCCAGCAGCTTAGGGGACAGGGGGTCACCCCTCCACTTT. This sequence encodes CASSLGDRGSPLHF.

V gene TRBV3-1 (or the pseudogene TRBV3-2) combines with J gene TRBJ2-7; TRBD1 might be the D (5 bases). Germline V gene lookup returns CDR1 LGHDT and CDR2 YNNKEL (reference sequence). Trimming pared 2 bases from V and 6 bases from J, leaving 11 bases between. The CDR3 is 13 residues long. The CDR3 reads CASSQSRDREQYF. The CDR3 nucleotides read TGTGCCAGCAGCCAATCCAGGGATCGCGAGCAGTACTTC.

The CDR3 DNA reads TGCGCCAGCAGCCAACCGACAGGGCGGTACGAGCAGTACTTC. Translating gives CASSQPTGRYEQYF. The chain joins TRBV4-1 to TRBJ2-7; 7 nucleotides match TRBD1. Trimming cost V 2 bases and J 4 bases; bases outside gene matches: 5. The CDR3 is made up of 14 amino acids. CDR1 and CDR2 from the germline V gene are MGHRA and YSYEKL.

The chain has TRBV5-6 and TRBJ2-5; 8 nucleotides line up with TRBD2. This CDR3 is 15 amino acids long. CDR1 is SGHDT and CDR2 is YYEEEE in the germline V gene. The ends lost 0 bases at V and 4 bases at J; junction bases unmatched: 5. The CDR3 coding sequence is TGTGCCAGCAGCTTGGCCCGGGGGGGACTAGAGACCCAGTACTTC. It is translated as CASSLARGGLETQYF.

This clone has more than one count but fewer than ten. The V gene is TRBV5-8, the J gene TRBJ2-1; 8 positions agree with TRBD1. Per the germline V gene, CDR1 is SGHTS and CDR2 is YDEGEE. CDR3 length: 14 amino acids. V lost 1 base and J lost 9; bases outside the gene matches: 6. Here the CDR3 DNA reads TGTGCCAGCAGCTTGCGGGCAACAGGGGGTGAGCAGTTCTTC. This gives the protein CASSLRATGGEQFF.

The gene calls are TRBV6-5 and TRBJ2-7, with 8 bases fitting TRBD2. CDR1 MNHEY and CDR2 SVGAGI come from the germline V gene. The ends lost 3 bases at V and 3 bases at J; junction bases unmatched: 7. The CDR3 is 15 residues long. CDR3 protein: CASSYSSGGLYEQYF. The CDR3, as DNA: TGTGCCAGCAGTTATTCCAGCGGGGGACTCTACGAGCAGTACTTC.